The 27 T cell receptor beta chains below were found in one sample sequenced in a study of blood T cells in healthy people across ages. A J-beta primer mix and a sample-barcoded 5' primer were used in a second PCR of roughly 7 to 12 cycles. One entry per CDR3 protein results from TCRdb running MiXCR on the 5' RACE reads. The sample lists over 600,000 distinct CDR3 sequences; 45% to 70% were seen once. Material: blood. The origin of the receptors is a man aged 40-49 years in good health.

In this sample, this clonotype turned up once. The rearrangement joins TRBV6-1 to TRBJ2-1; the D gene is possibly TRBD2 (5 bases). V was trimmed by 6 bases and J by 1 base, leaving 13 bases between them. Germline V gene lookup returns CDR1 MNHNS and CDR2 SASEGT. The CDR3 has 15 amino acids. CDR3 sequence: CASRAGVRSYNEQFF. Here the CDR3 DNA reads TGTGCCAGCAGGGCCGGGGTTAGGTCCTACAATGAGCAGTTCTTC.

The chain has TRBV7-2 and TRBJ2-5; D call uncertain. The CDR3 runs to 15 residues. V was pared by 3 bases and J by 5 bases, with 16 bases between. Germline V lookup: CDR1 SGHTA, CDR2 FQGNSA. The CDR3 DNA reads as TGTGCCAGCAGCTTGGACCAGACATCAACGGAGACCCAGTACTTC. Translation: CASSLDQTSTETQYF. Complete variable domain (other parts from reference TRBV7-2 and TRBJ2-5): GAGVSQSPSNKVTEKGKDVELRCDPISGHTALYWYRQSLGQGLEFLIYFQGNSAPDKSGLPSDRFSAERTGGSVSTLTIQRTQQEDSAVYLCASSLDQTSTETQYFGPGTRLLVL.

The chain uses TRBV4-2 and TRBJ2-3; 13 bases line up with TRBD2. Germline CDR1 LGHNA, CDR2 YNFKEQ. V shed 4 bases, J shed 1 base, and the junction held 5 bases outside the gene matches. The CDR3 loop spans 17 amino acids. The CDR3 protein is CASSRDGTSGGTDTQYF. The CDR3 nucleotides read TGTGCCAGCAGCCGAGATGGGACTAGCGGGGGCACAGATACGCAGTATTTT.

The chain has TRBV28 and TRBJ2-7; D is possibly TRBD1 or TRBD2 (5 bases each). V was cut by 6 bases and J by 4 bases, with 10 bases left in between. This CDR3 contains 12 residues. Germline V CDR1 and CDR2: MDHEN, SYDVKM. CDR3 loop: CASRKGPYEQYF. The DNA of the CDR3 is TGTGCCAGCAGAAAGGGACCGTACGAGCAGTACTTC. Full variable domain (missing parts from reference TRBV28 and TRBJ2-7): DVKVTQSSRYLVKRTGEKVFLECVQDMDHENMFWYRQDPGLGLRLIYFSYDVKMKEKGDIPEGYSVSREKKERFSLILESASTNQTSMYLCASRKGPYEQYFGPGTRLTVT.

This clonotype has a handful of counts. V and J are TRBV7-2 and TRBJ1-2, with no clear D. The length of the CDR3 is 15 residues. Trimming took off 1 base at V and 0 bases at J, with 9 bases between the two ends. The germline V gene encodes CDR1 SGHTA and CDR2 FQGNSA. The DNA for the CDR3 is TGTGCCAGCAGCTTAGGTGCCGGAGCTAACTATGGCTACACCTTC. It encodes CASSLGAGANYGYTF. The full variable domain, its missing parts supplied by reference TRBV7-2 and TRBJ1-2, is GAGVSQSPSNKVTEKGKDVELRCDPISGHTALYWYRQSLGQGLEFLIYFQGNSAPDKSGLPSDRFSAERTGGSVSTLTIQRTQQEDSAVYLCASSLGAGANYGYTFGSGTRLTVV.

This clonotype turned up a few times. The V gene is TRBV24-1, the J gene TRBJ2-1; 7 nucleotides agree with TRBD1. The length of the CDR3 is 14 residues. The germline CDR1 and CDR2 sequences are KGHDR and SFDVKD. Losses at the gene ends were 3 bases for V and 4 bases for J; bases not matched to a gene: 2. This CDR3 is CATSDGDRYNEQFF. In DNA, the CDR3 is TGTGCCACCAGTGATGGGGACAGATACAATGAGCAGTTCTTC.

The chain joins TRBV29-1 to TRBJ1-4; no clear D gene. V lost 5 bases to trimming and J lost 6 bases, with 16 bases between them. The germline V gene has CDR1 SQVTM and CDR2 ANQGSEA. The CDR3 length is 14 residues. DNA of the CDR3: TGCAGCGTTAAGGGCCGCGGAGCTGATGAAAAACTGTTTTTT. Its protein product is CSVKGRGADEKLFF.

The CDR3 DNA reads TGTGCCAGTTCAAGGGAAAGTGGCGCTTTCTTT. Its translation: CASSRESGAFF. V is TRBV28 and J is TRBJ1-1; D is unresolved. CDR3 length: 11 amino acids. Germline V gene sequence: CDR1 MDHEN, CDR2 SYDVKM. Trimming stripped 9 bases from V and 11 bases from J, with 16 bases between.

V is TRBV3-1 and J is TRBJ1-5; 10 bases match TRBD1. Trimming took 3 bases from V and 0 from J; bases not matched to a gene: 20. Germline V gene sequence: CDR1 LGHDT, CDR2 YNNKEL (reference sequence). This CDR3 region has 22 residues. CDR3 residues: CASSHSSPGQGMGGYSNQPQHF. The CDR3 DNA sequence: TGTGCCAGCAGCCACTCCTCTCCGGGACAGGGGATGGGCGGCTATAGCAATCAGCCCCAGCATTTT.

J is TRBJ2-5 and V is TRBV5-1; D gene uncertain. From germline, CDR1 is SGHRS and CDR2 YFSETQ. V was cut by 0 bases and J by 3 bases, with 15 bases left in between. The CDR3 extends over 16 amino acids. The CDR3 is CASSLGYEQIEETQYF. DNA of the CDR3: TGCGCCAGCAGCTTGGGCTACGAACAGATCGAAGAGACCCAGTACTTC.

The J gene is TRBJ2-3, the V gene TRBV5-1; possibly TRBD1 for D (6 bases). Per the germline V gene, CDR1 is SGHRS and CDR2 is YFSETQ. The CDR3 extends over 14 amino acids. Trimming cost V 2 bases and J 4 bases, with 11 bases left between them. This CDR3 is CASSFMDSADTQYF. CDR3 in DNA: TGCGCCAGCAGCTTTATGGACAGCGCAGATACGCAGTATTTT.

The table lists this clonotype with a few counts. The CDR3 loop is CASSQETFGTDTQYF. The CDR3 nucleotides are TGTGCCAGCAGCCAAGAGACCTTCGGCACAGATACGCAGTATTTT. This rearrangement joins TRBV4-2 to TRBJ2-3; D call uncertain. Trimming stripped 0 bases from V and 1 base from J, with 8 bases between. The CDR3 sequence is 15 residues long. Germline CDR1 LGHNA, CDR2 YNFKEQ.

The V gene is TRBV20-1, the J gene TRBJ2-1, with 9 bases matching TRBD2. Germline V gives CDR1 DFQATT, CDR2 SNEGSKA (reference sequence). This CDR3 spans 13 amino acids. J gave up 8 bases and V 5 bases, and 7 bases lay outside the gene matches. CDR3 in DNA: TGCAGTGCTGTAGCGGGAGTTAAGGATGAGCAGTTCTTC. Translating it yields CSAVAGVKDEQFF.

The rearrangement uses TRBV18 and TRBJ2-5; 8 bases agree with TRBD2. The length of the CDR3 is 16 residues. Germline assignment: CDR1 KGHSH and CDR2 LQKENI. The ends lost 0 bases at V and 11 bases at J; junction bases unmatched: 14. In DNA, the CDR3 is TGTGCCAGCTCACCACCGGGACTAGGGGGGCACAATGAGCAGTACTTC. As protein: CASSPPGLGGHNEQYF.

This clonotype was detected only once. The chain recombines TRBV6-5 with TRBJ2-3; D possibly uses TRBD1 or TRBD2 (6 bases each). Between the trimmed V and J ends, which lost 6 bases and 0 bases, there was a span of 16 bases. This CDR3 comprises 16 residues. From germline, CDR1 is MNHEY and CDR2 SVGAGI. CDR3 loop: CASRRGTSTSTDTQYF. The CDR3 bases are TGTGCCAGCAGGAGGGGGACTTCCACTAGCACAGATACGCAGTATTTT.

The rearrangement joins TRBV7-9 to TRBJ2-7; 8 bases are a match to TRBD1. Germline CDR1 is SEHNR and CDR2 is FQNEAQ (reference sequence). V trimming: 0 bases; J trimming: 4 bases; junction bases outside the gene matches: 2. This CDR3 contains 14 residues. The CDR3 DNA is TGTGCCAGCAGCTTAGCCAGGGGGCTGTACGAGCAGTACTTC. Translating it yields CASSLARGLYEQYF.

The chain couples TRBV6-6 to TRBJ2-7; tentative D call: TRBD1 (6 bases). V shed 7 bases and J shed 2 bases, with 15 bases lying between them. Germline V CDR1 and CDR2: MNHNY, SVGAGI (reference sequence). This CDR3 comprises 14 residues. The CDR3 sequence: CASTQGPGAYEQYF. The CDR3 nucleotides read TGTGCCAGCACCCAAGGTCCAGGGGCCTACGAGCAGTACTTC.

The V and J genes are TRBV9 and TRBJ2-3; D is undetermined. The CDR3 spans 13 residues. The V and J ends lost 4 bases and 6 bases respectively, with 12 bases between them. The germline gives CDR1 SGDLS, CDR2 YYNGEE. The CDR3 sequence is CASSNRPLDTQYF. The CDR3 DNA follows: TGTGCCAGCAGCAACCGCCCCTTGGATACGCAGTATTTT.

A few counts support this clonotype. The chain recombines TRBV29-1 with TRBJ2-1; D is unclear. Trimming pared 4 bases from V and 0 bases from J, leaving 10 bases between. CDR3 length: 14 residues. The germline gives CDR1 SQVTM, CDR2 ANQGSEA. This CDR3 reads CSVVLLSSYNEQFF. The DNA for the CDR3 is TGCAGCGTTGTTCTGCTGAGCTCCTACAATGAGCAGTTCTTC.

The chain employs TRBV20-1 and TRBJ2-7, with D perhaps TRBD1 (6 bases). This CDR3 region has 15 residues. Germline V CDR1 and CDR2: DFQATT, SNEGSKA (reference sequence). Trimming cost V 2 bases and J 2 bases, with 16 bases left between them. CDR3: CSARSQGMNPYEQYF. The CDR3, as DNA: TGCAGTGCTAGATCACAGGGTATGAACCCCTACGAGCAGTACTTC.

The rearrangement joins TRBV12-3 or TRBV12-4 to TRBJ2-7; TRBD2 agrees at 14 bases. J lost 0 bases, V lost 4 bases, and 11 bases had no gene match. CDR3 length equals 19 residues. CDR3 nucleotides: TGTGCCAGCAGTTCGACAGGAATGGGACTAGCGGGGGCCTCCTACGAGCAGTACTTC. Encoded protein: CASSSTGMGLAGASYEQYF.

The genes are TRBV28 and TRBJ2-7; a weak D match, TRBD1 (6 bases). The CDR3 consists of 16 residues. Trimming pared 4 bases from V and 0 bases from J, leaving 16 bases between. CDR1 is MDHEN, CDR2 SYDVKM, per germline. The CDR3 DNA reads TGTGCCAGCAGTTCCGCCCGACAGGCCTTCTCCTACGAGCAGTACTTC. It yields the protein CASSSARQAFSYEQYF.

This chain uses TRBV6-1 with TRBJ1-1; TRBD1 might be the D (6 bases). This CDR3 is 12 amino acids long. Germline V gene lookup returns CDR1 MNHNS and CDR2 SASEGT. V was shortened by 4 bases and J by 6 bases, with 9 bases between the two germline ends. CDR3 region: CASSGGGPEAFF. CDR3 DNA sequence: TGTGCCAGCAGTGGGGGGGGGCCTGAAGCTTTCTTT.

The chain links TRBV28 to TRBJ1-2, with no clear D. The CDR3 has 13 residues. V was pared by 6 bases and J by 8 bases, with 16 bases between. Germline CDR1 reads MDHEN; CDR2 reads SYDVKM. The CDR3 loop is CASSRRVARGYTF. The CDR3 DNA reads TGTGCCAGCAGCCGCCGTGTCGCGCGGGGCTACACCTTC.

The CDR3 reads CASSQSALLNEKLFF. In DNA, the CDR3 is TGCGCCAGCAGCCAATCGGCCCTTTTAAATGAAAAACTGTTTTTT. The chain is built from TRBV4-3 and TRBJ1-4; D is undetermined. The ends were cut back, 2 bases at V and 5 bases at J, with 12 bases in the middle. CDR1 and CDR2 from the germline V gene are LGHNA and YSLEER. CDR3 size: 15 residues.

This sequence joins TRBV12-3 or TRBV12-4 and TRBJ2-4; weak D call: TRBD1 (6 bases). This CDR3 has 15 amino acids. V was clipped by 3 bases and J by 3 bases, with 12 bases between them. The CDR3 protein is CASSFHGQHKNIQYF. The CDR3, as DNA: TGTGCCAGCAGTTTTCACGGACAGCACAAAAACATTCAGTACTTC.

This clonotype was found once. The V and J genes are TRBV6-6 and TRBJ1-5; D is possibly TRBD1 (5 bases). Trimming stripped 0 bases from V and 4 bases from J, with 13 bases between. The CDR3 loop spans 16 amino acids. CDR1 and CDR2 (germline): MNHNY, SVGAGI (reference sequence). CDR3 region: CASSYSIGRVNQPQHF. The CDR3 bases are TGTGCCAGCAGTTACTCGATTGGCAGGGTTAATCAGCCCCAGCATTTT.